This is a list of T cell receptor beta chains from one sample in a study of siplizumab effects on memory and regulatory T cells. The data were produced by immunoSEQ multiplex PCR, yet TCRdb's version contains in-frame clones alone and is incomplete. The data show some 97,000 clones, about 94% seen once. Sequences were obtained from non-Treg CD4+ T cells sorted from blood. These receptors were obtained from a human donor in good health. CDR3s include the opening cysteine and the closing phenylalanine or tryptophan. The D gene is left open where the match is weak. Some rows have no size entry. The others give once, few or many, or a class for an expanded clone.

d_gene	v_gene	abundance	j_gene	CDR3aa	CDR3nt
TRBD2	TRBV27	NA	TRBJ2-7	CASSLRLAGGPDEQYF	TGTGCCAGCAGTTTACGACTAGCGGGAGGGCCTGACGAGCAGTACTTC
NA	TRBV27	NA	TRBJ2-1	CASSPSWNEQFF	TGTGCCAGCAGCCCCTCCTGGAATGAGCAGTTCTTC
NA	TRBV5-1	NA	TRBJ1-1	CASSARTVNTEAFF	TGCGCCAGCAGCGCAAGGACAGTGAACACTGAAGCTTTCTTT
NA	TRBV7-8	NA	TRBJ1-1	CASSLAGGEAFF	TGTGCCAGCAGCTTAGCAGGGGGAGAAGCTTTCTTT
NA	TRBV7-3	NA	TRBJ2-7	CASSLSQLGQDPYEQYF	TGTGCCAGCAGCTTATCTCAGTTGGGGCAGGACCCCTACGAGCAGTACTTC
NA	TRBV19	NA	TRBJ1-5	CASSIGPGGSNQPQHF	TGTGCCAGTAGTATAGGCCCCGGGGGAAGCAATCAGCCCCAGCATTTT
NA	TRBV5-1	NA	TRBJ1-2	CASSLDGTNYGYTF	TGCGCCAGCAGCTTGGACGGAACCAACTATGGCTACACCTTC
NA	TRBV21-1	NA	TRBJ2-7	CASGTGTSGVISYEQYF	TGTGCCAGCGGAACCGGGACTAGCGGGGTGATCTCCTACGAGCAGTACTTC
NA	TRBV7-6	once	TRBJ2-3	CASGPGTTDTQYF	TGTGCCAGCGGACCGGGGACCACAGATACGCAGTATTTT
TRBD1	TRBV15	NA	TRBJ1-4	CATYSGTGGTNEKLFF	TGTGCCACGTATTCAGGGACAGGGGGCACTAATGAAAAACTGTTTTTT
NA	TRBV7-9	NA	TRBJ2-5	CASSLAMAPETQYF	TGTGCCAGCAGCTTAGCGATGGCCCCGGAGACCCAGTACTTC
NA	TRBV5-4	NA	TRBJ1-3	CASSHGTPGNTIYF	TGTGCCAGCAGCCACGGGACTCCTGGAAACACCATATATTTT
NA	TRBV10-3	once	TRBJ1-6	CAIAAVSASYNSPLHF	TGTGCCATCGCGGCCGTATCGGCCTCCTATAATTCACCCCTCCACTTT
NA	TRBV2	NA	TRBJ1-5	CASGGDSGNQPQHF	TGTGCCAGTGGGGGGGATTCGGGCAATCAGCCCCAGCATTTT
TRBD1	TRBV28	NA	TRBJ2-5	CASMDRARETQYF	TGTGCCAGCATGGACAGGGCGAGGGAGACCCAGTACTTC
NA	TRBV18	NA	TRBJ2-2	CASSPPTGPNTGELFF	TGTGCCAGCTCACCACCTACGGGACCCAACACCGGGGAGCTGTTTTTT
NA	TRBV28	NA	TRBJ2-1	CASSLGGYKDNEQFF	TGTGCCAGCAGTTTAGGAGGGTATAAGGACAATGAGCAGTTCTTC
NA	TRBV6-6	NA	TRBJ2-7	CASSYKDSEQYF	TGTGCCAGCAGTTACAAGGATTCCGAGCAGTACTTC
NA	TRBV6-6	once	TRBJ1-4	CASSLTEKLFF	TGTGCCAGCTCGCTGACCGAAAAACTGTTTTTT
NA	TRBV29-1	NA	TRBJ1-4	CSGWNGGMNEKLFF	TGCAGCGGATGGAATGGTGGGATGAATGAAAAACTGTTTTTT